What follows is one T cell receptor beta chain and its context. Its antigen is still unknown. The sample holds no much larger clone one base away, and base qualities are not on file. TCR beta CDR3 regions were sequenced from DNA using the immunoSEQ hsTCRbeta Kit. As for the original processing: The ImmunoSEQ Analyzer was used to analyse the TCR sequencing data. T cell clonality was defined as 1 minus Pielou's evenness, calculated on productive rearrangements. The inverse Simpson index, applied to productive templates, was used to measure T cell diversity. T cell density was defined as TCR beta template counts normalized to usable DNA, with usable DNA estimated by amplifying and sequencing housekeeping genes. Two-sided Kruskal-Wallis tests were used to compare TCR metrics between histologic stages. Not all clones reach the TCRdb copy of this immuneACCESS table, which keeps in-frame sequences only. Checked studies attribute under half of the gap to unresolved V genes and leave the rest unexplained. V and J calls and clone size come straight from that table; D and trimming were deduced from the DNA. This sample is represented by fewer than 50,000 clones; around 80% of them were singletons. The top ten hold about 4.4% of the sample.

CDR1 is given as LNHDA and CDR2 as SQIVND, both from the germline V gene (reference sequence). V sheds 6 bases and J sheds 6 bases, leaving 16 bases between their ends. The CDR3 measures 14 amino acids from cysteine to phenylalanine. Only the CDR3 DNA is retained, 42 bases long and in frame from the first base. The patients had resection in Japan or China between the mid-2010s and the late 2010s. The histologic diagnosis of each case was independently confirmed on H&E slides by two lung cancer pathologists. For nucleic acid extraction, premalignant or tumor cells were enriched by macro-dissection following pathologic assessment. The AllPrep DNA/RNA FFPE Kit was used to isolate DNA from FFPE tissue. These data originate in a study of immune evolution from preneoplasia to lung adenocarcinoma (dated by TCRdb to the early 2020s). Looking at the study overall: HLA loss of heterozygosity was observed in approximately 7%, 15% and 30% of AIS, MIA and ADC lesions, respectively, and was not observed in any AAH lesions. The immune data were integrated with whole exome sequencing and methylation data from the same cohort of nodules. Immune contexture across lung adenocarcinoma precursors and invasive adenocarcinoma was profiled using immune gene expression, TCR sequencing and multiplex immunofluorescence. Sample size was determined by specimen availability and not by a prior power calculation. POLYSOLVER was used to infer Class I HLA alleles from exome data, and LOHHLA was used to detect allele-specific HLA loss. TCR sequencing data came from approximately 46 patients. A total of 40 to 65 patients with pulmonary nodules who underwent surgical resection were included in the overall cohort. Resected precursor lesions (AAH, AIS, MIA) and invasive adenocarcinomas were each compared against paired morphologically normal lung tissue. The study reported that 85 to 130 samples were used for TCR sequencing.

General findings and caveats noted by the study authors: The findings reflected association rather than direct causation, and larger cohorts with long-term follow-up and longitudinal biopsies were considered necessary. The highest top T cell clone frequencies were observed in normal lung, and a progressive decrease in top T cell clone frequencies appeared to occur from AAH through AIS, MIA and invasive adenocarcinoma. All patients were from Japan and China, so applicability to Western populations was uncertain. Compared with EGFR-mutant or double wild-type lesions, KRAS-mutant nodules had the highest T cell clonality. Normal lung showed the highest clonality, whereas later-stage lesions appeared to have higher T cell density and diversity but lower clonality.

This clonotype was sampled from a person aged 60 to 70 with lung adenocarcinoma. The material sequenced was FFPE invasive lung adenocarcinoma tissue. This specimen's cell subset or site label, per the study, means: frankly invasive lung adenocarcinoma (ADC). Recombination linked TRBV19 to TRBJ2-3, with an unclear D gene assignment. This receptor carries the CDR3 CASSYEDYTDTQYF. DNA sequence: TGTGCCAGTAGCTACGAGGATTACACCGATACGCAGTATTTT.